Below are 23 T cell receptor beta chains sequenced from a single sample in a study of blood T cell repertoires in COVID-19. Clones were sequenced by immunoSEQ multiplex PCR, and TCRdb holds only the in-frame ones, with some missing. The table shows 30,000 to 50,000 clones, with about four fifths occurring only once. What was sequenced was peripheral blood. The source of these receptors is a man at least 80 years old with active or convalescent COVID-19.

This chain joins TRBV6-4 and TRBJ1-1; D is possibly TRBD1 (5 bases). This CDR3 is 13 amino acids long. Between the trimmed V and J ends, which lost 6 bases and 1 base, there was a span of 9 bases. CDR1 MRHNA and CDR2 SNTAGT come from the germline V gene. The chain's CDR3 is CASSSTENTEAFF. The CDR3 DNA follows: TGTGCCAGCAGCTCGACAGAGAACACTGAAGCTTTCTTT.

The chain recombines TRBV5-1 with TRBJ2-1; 8 nucleotides line up with TRBD1. CDR3 size: 14 residues. The germline V gene has CDR1 SGHRS and CDR2 YFSETQ. V gave up 6 bases and J gave up 6 bases; unmatched junction bases: 8. CDR3 DNA: TGCGCCAGCAACCGACAGGGGATTTCCAATGAGCAGTTCTTC. Translation gives CASNRQGISNEQFF.

The J gene is TRBJ1-5, the V gene TRBV20-1; the match to TRBD1 covers 7 bases. This CDR3 is 18 amino acids long. Germline CDR1 DFQATT, CDR2 SNEGSKA (reference sequence). The junction had 19 bases not matched to a gene; V was cut back by 3 bases and J by 5 bases. CDR3 protein: CSASRGGQRRRGDQPQHF. CDR3 DNA sequence: TGCAGTGCTAGTCGGGGGGGACAGCGGAGAAGAGGGGATCAGCCCCAGCATTTT.

This clone was picked up one time. V usage is TRBV14 and J usage is TRBJ2-3; D might be TRBD1 (6 bases). V dropped 4 bases and J dropped 6 bases, with 23 bases sitting between them. Germline V gives CDR1 SGHDN, CDR2 FVKESK. The CDR3 runs 17 residues. The CDR3 DNA follows: TGTGCCAGCAGCCCGAGCTGGGGGCAGGGGTTGGCGGATACGCAGTATTTT. It translates to CASSPSWGQGLADTQYF.

The rearrangement uses TRBV4-1 and TRBJ2-5; unclear D gene. The CDR3 runs 11 residues. The germline V and J ends were trimmed by 8 bases and 2 bases, with 6 bases remaining between them. From germline, CDR1 is MGHRA and CDR2 YSYEKL. The CDR3 DNA follows: TGCGCCAGCGGCAGACAAGAGACCCAGTACTTC. Residues: CASGRQETQYF.

The chain is built from TRBV28 and TRBJ1-2; the D gene is possibly TRBD1 (5 bases). Germline values: CDR1 MDHEN, CDR2 SYDVKM. CDR3 length: 13 residues. V lost 4 bases and J lost 8, with 14 bases in between. The CDR3 region is CASSWGSGEGYTF. CDR3 nucleotides: TGTGCCAGCAGTTGGGGGAGCGGGGAGGGCTACACCTTC.

The V gene is TRBV10-3, the J gene TRBJ1-1; 7 bases are a match to TRBD1. Germline CDR1 is ENHRY and CDR2 is SYGVKD. V lost 4 bases to trimming and J lost 4 bases; unmatched junction nucleotides: 6. The CDR3 sequence is 14 residues long. The CDR3 region has the DNA TGTGCCATCAGTGGGGGCCAGGGGGGCACTGAAGCTTTCTTT. It is translated as CAISGGQGGTEAFF.

The chain is built from TRBV24-1 and TRBJ1-5; 7 nucleotides match TRBD1. With V trimmed by 6 bases and J by 0 bases, 7 bases remained unmatched. Germline V gives CDR1 KGHDR, CDR2 SFDVKD. The CDR3 loop spans 16 amino acids. CDR3: CATSPHDRASNQPQHF. The CDR3 region has the DNA TGTGCCACCAGTCCCCACGACAGGGCTAGCAATCAGCCCCAGCATTTT.

The chain joins TRBV5-1 to TRBJ1-1, with TRBD1 matching 7 bases. J gave up 1 base and V 1 base, and 4 bases lay outside the gene matches. CDR3 length: 15 residues. CDR1 SGHRS and CDR2 YFSETQ come from the germline V gene. CDR3 protein: CASSLNRGGNTEAFF. For the CDR3, the DNA is TGCGCCAGCAGCTTGAACAGGGGTGGGAACACTGAAGCTTTCTTT.

J is TRBJ1-4 and V is TRBV27, with 11 bases lining up with TRBD1. This CDR3 is built from 15 residues. V was pared by 2 bases and J by 10 bases, with 6 bases of the junction left unmatched. Looked up from germline, CDR1 is MNHEY and CDR2 is SMNVEV (reference sequence). In DNA, the CDR3 is TGTGCCAGCAGTTTACATGGGACAGGGGGTGGAAAACTGTTTTTT. As protein: CASSLHGTGGGKLFF.

The chain combines TRBV3-1 (or the pseudogene TRBV3-2) with TRBJ1-3; TRBD1 agrees at 8 bases. Germline V gives CDR1 LGHDT, CDR2 YNNKEL (reference sequence). V gave up 5 bases and J gave up 3 bases; unmatched junction bases: 6. CDR3 length: 15 residues. CDR3 sequence reads: CASSDTGGYGNTIYF. The CDR3 bases are TGTGCCAGCAGCGATACAGGGGGTTATGGAAACACCATATATTTT.

The CDR3 DNA is TGTGCCACCCGGACGGGGAAGACACCCCTCCACTTT. Amino acids: CATRTGKTPLHF. The chain joins TRBV19 to TRBJ1-6, with D hard to call. The germline V gene has CDR1 LNHDA and CDR2 SQIVND (reference sequence). The V end lost 10 bases, the J end lost 11 bases, and 15 bases lay between the germline ends. The CDR3 has 12 amino acids. The variable domain in full, with the rest retrieved from reference TRBV19 and TRBJ1-6, is DGGITQSPKYLFRKEGQNVTLSCEQNLNHDAMYWYRQDPGQGLRLIYYSQIVNDFQKGDIAEGYSVSREKKESFPLTVTSAQKNPTAFYLCATRTGKTPLHFGNGTRLTVT.

This clone was observed once. The rearrangement uses TRBV7-3 and TRBJ2-1; 11 nucleotides match TRBD2. This CDR3 has 15 amino acids. Germline V CDR1 and CDR2: SGHTA, FQGTGA. V lost 4 bases and J lost 5; bases outside the gene matches: 4. CDR3 loop: CASSYGTSGNNEQFF. The CDR3 DNA sequence: TGTGCCAGCAGCTACGGGACTAGCGGAAACAATGAGCAGTTCTTC.

This chain links TRBV4-3 with TRBJ2-1, with D maybe TRBD2 (7 bases). The germline V gene encodes CDR1 LGHNA and CDR2 YSLEER. The germline V and J ends were trimmed by 1 base and 5 bases, with 12 bases remaining between them. The CDR3 consists of 15 residues. CDR3 amino acids: CASSQAGGRDNEQFF. The CDR3 nucleotides read TGCGCCAGCAGCCAAGCGGGGGGCAGGGACAATGAGCAGTTCTTC.

The rearrangement links TRBV7-3 to TRBJ2-2; 8 nucleotides match TRBD2. The ends lost 4 bases at V and 4 bases at J; junction bases unmatched: 5. The CDR3 has 15 amino acids. From germline, CDR1 is SGHTA and CDR2 FQGTGA. CDR3: CASSSAAGATGELFF. In nucleotides, the CDR3 is TGTGCCAGCAGCTCGGCAGCGGGGGCCACCGGGGAGCTGTTTTTT.

The chain combines TRBV7-3 with TRBJ2-3; 10 positions agree with TRBD1. J gave up 6 bases and V 6 bases, and 6 bases lay outside the gene matches. The CDR3 is made up of 14 amino acids. Per the germline V gene, CDR1 is SGHTA and CDR2 is FQGTGA. The CDR3 nucleotides read TGTGCCAGCAGGTTGGGACAGGGGACGGATACGCAGTATTTT. The encoded protein is CASRLGQGTDTQYF. Combining the CDR3 with reference TRBV7-3 and TRBJ2-3 gives the whole variable domain GAGVSQTPSNKVTEKGKYVELRCDPISGHTALYWYRQSLGQGPEFLIYFQGTGAADDSGLPNDRFFAVRPEGSVSTLKIQRTERGDSAVYLCASRLGQGTDTQYFGPGTRLTVL.

The J gene is TRBJ1-3, the V gene TRBV9; a possible D gene is TRBD1 (5 bases). The CDR3 is 15 residues long. Trimming shortened V by 0 bases and J by 0 bases, and 7 bases separated the two germline ends. Germline CDR1 is SGDLS and CDR2 is YYNGEE. CDR3: CASSVGQHSGNTIYF. CDR3 coding DNA: TGTGCCAGCAGCGTAGGACAGCACTCTGGAAACACCATATATTTT.

The gene calls are TRBV7-9 and TRBJ2-7, with unresolved D. V gave up 1 base and J gave up 2 bases, with 12 bases separating them. This CDR3 comprises 15 residues. Germline CDR1 reads SEHNR; CDR2 reads FQNEAQ (reference sequence). This CDR3 is CASSLGSPGTYEQYF. Here the CDR3 DNA reads TGTGCCAGCAGCTTAGGCTCCCCAGGCACCTACGAGCAGTACTTC.

The CDR3 spells CASSQAATPWGGTSYNEQFF. CDR3 nucleotides: TGTGCCAGCAGCCAAGCAGCCACCCCATGGGGGGGCACCTCCTACAATGAGCAGTTCTTC. The V call is TRBV3-1 (or the pseudogene TRBV3-2), the J call TRBJ2-1, with a possible D match to TRBD2 (7 bases). This CDR3 spans 20 amino acids. Trimming removed 1 base from V and 0 bases from J, with 22 bases in between. Germline V gene data show CDR1 as LGHDT and CDR2 as YNNKEL (reference sequence).

The rearrangement links TRBV9 to TRBJ2-1; 10 nucleotides match TRBD2. The CDR3 runs 15 residues. V was pared by 3 bases and J by 8 bases, with 8 bases of the junction left unmatched. The germline gives CDR1 SGDLS, CDR2 YYNGEE. For the CDR3, the DNA is TGTGCCAGCAGCGCCTTAGCGGGGGGCTGGGATGAGCAGTTCTTC. Translation gives CASSALAGGWDEQFF.

The genes are TRBV6-5 and TRBJ1-2, with 9 nucleotides matching TRBD1. The germline gives CDR1 MNHEY, CDR2 SVGAGI. There are 12 residues in the CDR3. With V trimmed by 6 bases and J by 14 bases, 10 bases remained unmatched. The CDR3, as DNA: TGTGCCAGCAGGGACAGGGGAAGGGTAGTTACCTTC. Amino acid sequence: CASRDRGRVVTF.

The chain links TRBV21-1 to TRBJ2-7; TRBD1 reflects the table's D call only, with no check against the DNA. TRBV21-1 is designated a pseudogene. The CDR3 consists of 14 residues. The CDR3: CASSKDRGPYEQYF. CDR3 coding DNA: TGTGCCAGCAGCAAAGATAGGGGGCCCTACGAGCAGTACTTC.

The chain joins TRBV10-3 to TRBJ1-1; 8 bases agree with TRBD1. Germline trimming cut 6 bases from V and 4 bases from J; bases unmatched to any gene: 10. The CDR3 has 15 amino acids. Germline CDR1 and CDR2: ENHRY and SYGVKD. The CDR3 here is CAISGNQGAFTEAFF. In nucleotides, the CDR3 is TGTGCCATCAGCGGAAACCAGGGGGCGTTCACTGAAGCTTTCTTT.